The clone carrying this T cell receptor beta chain was observed a single time. Trimming stripped 6 bases from V and 1 base from J, with 16 bases between. CDR1 is SGHTA, CDR2 FQGNSA, per germline. The CDR3 totals 15 residues. The sample originates from a study of cytomegalovirus exposure and HLA in healthy donors. PCR used 60 Vbeta primers and 13 Jbeta primers. The protocol was immunoSEQ multiplex PCR, while the TCRdb copy is restricted to in-frame clones and leaves out a portion. The table has about 160,000 clones, approximately 85% seen once. The material sequenced was PBMCs. The genes are TRBV7-2 and TRBJ2-7, with TRBD2 as a possible D gene (5 bases). The sequence was obtained from a man aged 50 to 59 in good health and CMV-seropositive. The CDR3 DNA sequence: TGTGCCAGCAGACGGACTTCGCATCTGTCCTACGAGCAGTACTTC. This sequence encodes CASRRTSHLSYEQYF.